This section outlines one T cell receptor beta chain sequence together with its context. Its recognized antigen is unknown. The record has no base qualities; no much larger clone is one base away. Relative to germline, V is missing 6 bases and J is missing 1 base, with 3 bases of the junction outside any gene match. The CDR3 contains 15 residues, cysteine and phenylalanine counted. Of the read, only the CDR3 DNA is kept; its 45 bases are in frame from base 1. In the germline V gene, CDR1 corresponds to KGHSH and CDR2 to LQKENI. The entire amount of isolated RNA was reverse transcribed using the High Capacity cDNA Reverse Transcription Kit, so the sequenced TCRB transcripts were expressed ones. Deep immunoSEQ sequencing was applied to naive, central memory and regulatory T cell samples, giving an average of around 4 million total reads per sample. Sorted cells were lysed in RLT buffer and RNA was extracted with DNase-treated RNeasy Micro or Mini kits, depending on cell number. Each cell subset was processed on its own to prevent cross-contamination, while patient and healthy donor samples were processed together. Using the immunoSEQ multiplex PCR, TCRB sequences were amplified from cDNA into 87-bp fragments spanning the CDR3 region. Amplicons were sequenced on the Illumina HiSeq platform. The original methods were these. Synthetic template baselines were used to correct PCR bias computationally, reads within Hamming distance 2 were collapsed, and singletons that could not be merged were discarded. Reads were aligned against IMGT so that V, D and J genes, CDR3 length and insertions or deletions at six rearrangement sites could be assigned. Within each subset, clonotype counts were normalized to sorted cell number, and only after that were true diversity and Gini coefficients computed with the tcR R package. Repertoire sharing was quantified using the overlap coefficient calculated on TCRB nucleotide sequences. Out-of-frame TCRB sequences from naive cells were analyzed as a proxy for the pre-selection repertoire. The immuneACCESS repertoire file appears here via TCRdb, limited to in-frame rearrangements. These files lack a portion of the clones; in checked studies, under half of the deficit traces to unresolved V genes, and the cause of the others is not known. V, J and clone size are those of that table, while D and trimming were read from the DNA. The sample profile shows about half a million clones; around 30% of them were found once. The biggest ten clones account for 0.05% to 0.065% of the sample.

The source of the sample is a study of beta chain features in type 1 diabetes (dated by TCRdb to 2016 to 2019). Regarding the study in general: Mean age, gender distribution, total cell number and subset yield were not different between patients and healthy donors. The study compared TCRB repertoires of sorted circulating CD4+ T cell subsets between recently diagnosed type 1 diabetes patients and matched healthy donors. Regulatory and stem cell-like memory subsets were obtained from only 8 patients and about 8 healthy donors, while naive and central memory subsets were obtained from all 28 donors. A total of 107,917,701 sorted cells were examined across all samples, and a strong correlation was observed between cell number per subset and RNA yield. The paper as a whole reports these results and caveats: Sequencing cDNA rather than genomic DNA could over-represent highly expressing activated cells, although activation and CD3 levels did not differ between groups. Only small numbers of individuals were included in the HLA sub-analyses, which left unresolved whether HLA type had any influence on TCRB rearrangement. At VDJ recombination sites, type 1 diabetes patients had fewer insertions and more deleted nucleotides, which implies abnormalities in thymic rearrangement. The naive, central memory and regulatory TCRB repertoires appeared to resemble one another more closely among patients than among healthy donors. A moderate but significant shortening of TCRB CDR3 length was observed in type 1 diabetes patients in all four CD4+ subsets. Shorter templates might have been favored by PCR, but patient and control samples were amplified and corrected together, so both groups would have been affected equally by any skew.

Each donor gave one peripheral blood draw, around 0.12 L on average, collected into heparinised tubes. Using a panel that included CD45RO, CCR7, CD25, CD127, CD95 and CD27, naive, central memory, regulatory and stem cell-like memory CD4+ T cells were sorted on a BD FACSAria II. A purity above 95% was achieved for all sorted populations. PBMCs were isolated right away by Lymphoprep density gradient centrifugation and were stained directly, without culture. So that batch effects would be minimized, each experiment stained and sorted samples in pairs, pairing one healthy donor with one patient. This clonotype was sampled from a man aged 18 to 29 in good health. The chain is encoded by TRBV18 joined to TRBJ1-1; 12 bases in the junction line up with TRBD1. The sample comprised naive CD4+ T cells from blood. This sample's cell subset or site label indicates: true naive CD4+ T cells. The bases read TGTGCCAGCTCGGGACAGGGGGCGAAGAACACTGAAGCTTTCTTT. Translated, this gives CASSGQGAKNTEAFF. Reference TRBV18 and TRBJ1-1 proteins supply the regions before and after the CDR3; the full variable domain is: NAGVMQNPRHLVRRRGQEARLRCSPMKGHSHVYWYRQLPEEGLKFMVYLQKENIIDESGMPKERFSAEFPKEGPSILRIQQVVRGDSAAYFCASSGQGAKNTEAFFGQGTRLTVV.